The entry that follows covers one TCR beta chain sequence. What it binds is not known. The entry originates in a study of T cells in localized non-small cell lung cancer. V shed 0 bases and J shed 0 bases, with 11 bases lying between them. The CDR3 consists of 16 residues. Per germline, CDR1 MNHNS and CDR2 SASEGT. Study-level points and caveats: Only one tumor region was sequenced, so heterogeneity remains possible. Uninvolved adjacent lung showed peak T cell clonality, exceeding tumor. Within adjacent lung there appeared a median around 55 of the top 100 tumor clones.

The repertoire was sequenced with immunoSEQ multiplex PCR; TCRdb's copy has only in-frame clones and lacks some. This table has about 45,000 clones, 80% to 85% appearing once. The source material was peripheral blood mononuclear cells, sampled before any cancer treatment. The TCR originated in a man aged 35-75 years with stage III lung adenocarcinoma. The V and J genes are TRBV6-1 and TRBJ1-2; D is unresolved. As DNA, the CDR3 is TGTGCCAGCAGTGAAGCGTGGCAGACCACTAACTATGGCTACACCTTC. Residues: CASSEAWQTTNYGYTF.